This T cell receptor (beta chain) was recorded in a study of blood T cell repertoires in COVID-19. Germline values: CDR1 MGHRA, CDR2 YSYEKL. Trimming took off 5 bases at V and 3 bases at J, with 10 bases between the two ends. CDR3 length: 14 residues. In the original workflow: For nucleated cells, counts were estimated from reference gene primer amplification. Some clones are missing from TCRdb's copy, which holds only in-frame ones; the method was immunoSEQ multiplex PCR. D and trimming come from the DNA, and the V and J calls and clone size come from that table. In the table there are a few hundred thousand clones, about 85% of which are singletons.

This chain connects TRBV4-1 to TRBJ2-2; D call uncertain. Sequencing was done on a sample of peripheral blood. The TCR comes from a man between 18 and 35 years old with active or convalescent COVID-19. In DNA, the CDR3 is TGCGCCAGCAGCAGAGGTATCGACACCGGGGAGCTGTTTTTT. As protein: CASSRGIDTGELFF.